The clone carrying this TCR beta chain was recorded at least ten times. Antigen specificity is unknown. Trimming stripped 7 bases from V and 4 bases from J, with 13 bases between. This CDR3 has 13 residues. Germline assignment: CDR1 SNHLY and CDR2 FYNNEI. The time point denotes: longitudinal time-point 3. 2 million unsorted PBMCs were stored in RNAlater at -80 °C before RNA extraction. The sample is drawn from a study of neurological immune-mediated disorders. Study-level points and caveats: In HTLV-1-associated myelopathy, TCR clonal expansion was greatest, and in multiple sclerosis it was least, below healthy controls.

One entry per CDR3 protein results from TCRdb running MiXCR on the 5' RACE reads. The repertoire holds roughly 50,000 distinct CDR3 sequences, with roughly 13% as singletons. This TCR derives from a male donor with HTLV-1-associated myelopathy (HAM/TSP). Material for sequencing was PBMCs. The chain couples TRBV2 to TRBJ1-1; D is undetermined. This CDR3 reads CASNGIPSTEAFF. DNA of the CDR3: TGTGCCAGCAATGGAATCCCGAGCACTGAAGCTTTCTTT.